This T cell receptor beta chain was recovered during a study of blood T cell repertoires in COVID-19. Study summary: Whether acute or convalescent, the COVID-19 samples came from the United States, Italy and Spain. PBMCs, B-cell-depleted T cells, or T cells were the source of the cDNA or gDNA that made up the material.

In the original workflow: Estimation of nucleated cell counts relied on the amplification of reference gene primers. Measured with immunoSEQ multiplex PCR; TCRdb has only the in-frame clones, and not every one. That table gives V, J and clone size, and the DNA gave D and trimming. In the table there are nearly 15,000 clones, 70% to 90% of which are singletons. Per the germline V gene, CDR1 is LNHDA and CDR2 is SQIVND (reference sequence). V was trimmed by 5 bases and J by 0 bases, leaving 5 bases between them. The CDR3 extends over 12 amino acids. The TCR sequence derives from a human donor in a cohort sampled during active COVID-19. The sample comprised peripheral blood. The V and J genes are TRBV19 and TRBJ2-7; no firm D call. CDR3 coding DNA: TGTGCCAGTAGTGAGAGCTCCTACGAGCAGTACTTC. Its protein is CASSESSYEQYF.